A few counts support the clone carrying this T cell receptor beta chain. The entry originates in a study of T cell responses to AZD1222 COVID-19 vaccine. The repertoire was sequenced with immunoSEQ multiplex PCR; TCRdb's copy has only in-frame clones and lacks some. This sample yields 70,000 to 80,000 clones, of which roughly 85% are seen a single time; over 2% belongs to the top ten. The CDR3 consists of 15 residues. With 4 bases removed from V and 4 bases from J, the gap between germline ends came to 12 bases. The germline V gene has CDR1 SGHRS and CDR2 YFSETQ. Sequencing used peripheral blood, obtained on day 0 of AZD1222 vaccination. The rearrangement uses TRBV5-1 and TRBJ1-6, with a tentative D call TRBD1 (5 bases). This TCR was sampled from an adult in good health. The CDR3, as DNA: TGCGCCAGCAGCGAGGGGACGGTGTATAATTCACCCCTCCACTTT. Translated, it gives CASSEGTVYNSPLHF.